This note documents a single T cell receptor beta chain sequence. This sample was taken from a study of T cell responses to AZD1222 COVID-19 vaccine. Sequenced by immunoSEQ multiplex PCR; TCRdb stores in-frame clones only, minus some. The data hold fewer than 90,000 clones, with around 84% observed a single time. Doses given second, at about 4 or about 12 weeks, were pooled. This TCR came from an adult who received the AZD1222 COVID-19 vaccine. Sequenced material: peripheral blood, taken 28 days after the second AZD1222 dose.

The CDR3 sequence: CASSPLEYGQGASPSFF. The CDR3 nucleotides are TGTGCCAGCTCACCACTCGAATATGGACAGGGCGCTAGTCCTAGCTTCTTC. This chain uses TRBV18 with TRBJ2-1; 8 bases are a match to TRBD1. In germline, CDR1 is KGHSH, CDR2 LQKENI. The CDR3 totals 17 residues. V shed 1 base, J shed 16 bases, and the junction held 21 bases outside the gene matches.